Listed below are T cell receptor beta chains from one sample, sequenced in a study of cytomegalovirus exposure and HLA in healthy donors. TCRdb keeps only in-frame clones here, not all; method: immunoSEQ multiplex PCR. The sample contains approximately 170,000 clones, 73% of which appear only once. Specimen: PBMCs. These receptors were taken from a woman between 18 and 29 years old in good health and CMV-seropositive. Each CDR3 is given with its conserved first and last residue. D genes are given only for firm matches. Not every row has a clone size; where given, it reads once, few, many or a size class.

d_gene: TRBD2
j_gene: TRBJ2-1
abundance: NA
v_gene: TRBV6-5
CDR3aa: CASSSTSGVSSEQFF
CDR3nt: TGTGCCAGCAGCTCGACTAGCGGGGTATCGTCTGAGCAGTTCTTC

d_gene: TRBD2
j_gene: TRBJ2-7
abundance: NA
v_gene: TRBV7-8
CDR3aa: CASSPQLAGESYEQYF
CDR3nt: TGTGCCAGCAGCCCACAACTAGCGGGGGAATCCTACGAGCAGTACTTC

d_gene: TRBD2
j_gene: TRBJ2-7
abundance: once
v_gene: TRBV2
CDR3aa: CASSEEERRGNEQYF
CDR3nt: TGTGCCAGCAGTGAAGAAGAGAGGCGGGGGAACGAGCAGTACTTC

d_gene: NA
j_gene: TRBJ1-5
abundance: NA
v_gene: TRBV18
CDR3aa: CASSLDNNQPQHF
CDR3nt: TGTGCCAGCTCACTCGACAACAATCAGCCCCAGCATTTT

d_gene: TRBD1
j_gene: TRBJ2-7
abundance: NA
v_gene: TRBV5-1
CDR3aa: CASSLRQGGYEQYF
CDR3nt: TGCGCCAGCAGCTTGCGACAGGGTGGCTACGAGCAGTACTTC

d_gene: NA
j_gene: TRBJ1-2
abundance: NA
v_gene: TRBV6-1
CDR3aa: CASSEEGTALGYTF
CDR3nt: TGTGCCAGCAGTGAAGAGGGGACTGCATTGGGCTACACCTTC

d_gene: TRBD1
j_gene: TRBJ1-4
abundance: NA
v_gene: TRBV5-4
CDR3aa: CASSLAQQGGREKLFF
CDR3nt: TGTGCCAGCAGCTTGGCCCAACAGGGGGGCAGGGAAAAACTGTTTTTT

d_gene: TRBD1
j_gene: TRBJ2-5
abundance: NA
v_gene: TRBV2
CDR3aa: CASSDGTGGQETQYF
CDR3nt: TGTGCCAGCAGTGATGGGACAGGGGGCCAAGAGACCCAGTACTTC

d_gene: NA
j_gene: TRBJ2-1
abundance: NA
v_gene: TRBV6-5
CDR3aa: CASSGGASSYNEQFF
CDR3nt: TGTGCCAGCAGTGGCGGGGCAAGCTCCTACAATGAGCAGTTCTTC

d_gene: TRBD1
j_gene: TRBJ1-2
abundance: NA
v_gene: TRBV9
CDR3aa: CASSDGDSYGYTF
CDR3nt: TGTGCCAGCAGCGACGGGGACAGCTATGGCTACACCTTC

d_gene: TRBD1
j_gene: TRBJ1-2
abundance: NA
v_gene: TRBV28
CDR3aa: CASSSQGAYYGYTF
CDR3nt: TGTGCCAGCAGTTCACAGGGGGCGTACTATGGCTACACCTTC

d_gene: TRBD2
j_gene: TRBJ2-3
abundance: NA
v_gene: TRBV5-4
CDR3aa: CASSLDLSGGTSTDTQYF
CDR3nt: TGTGCCAGCAGCTTGGATCTTAGCGGGGGGACTAGCACAGATACGCAGTATTTT

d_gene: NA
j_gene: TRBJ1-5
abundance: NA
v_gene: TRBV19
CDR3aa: CASSATGRSNQPQHF
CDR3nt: TGTGCCAGTAGCGCGACAGGCCGTAGCAATCAGCCCCAGCATTTT

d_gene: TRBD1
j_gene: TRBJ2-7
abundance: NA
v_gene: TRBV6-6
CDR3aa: CASSQGAVYEQYF
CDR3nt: TGTGCCAGCAGCCAGGGGGCGGTTTACGAGCAGTACTTC

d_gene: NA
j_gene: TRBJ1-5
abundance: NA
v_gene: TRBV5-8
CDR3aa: CASSEGQFNQPQHF
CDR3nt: TGTGCCAGCAGCGAAGGACAGTTCAATCAGCCCCAGCATTTT

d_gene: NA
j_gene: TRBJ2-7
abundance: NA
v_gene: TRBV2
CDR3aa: CASSAGELYEQYF
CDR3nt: TGTGCCAGCAGTGCAGGGGAACTCTACGAGCAGTACTTC

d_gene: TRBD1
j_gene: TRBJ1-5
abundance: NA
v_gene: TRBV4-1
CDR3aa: CASSQNRGQPQHF
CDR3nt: TGCGCCAGCAGCCAAAACAGGGGCCAGCCCCAGCATTTT

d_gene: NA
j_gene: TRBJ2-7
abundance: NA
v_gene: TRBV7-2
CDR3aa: CASSLAGGEGYYEQYF
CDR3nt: TGTGCCAGCAGCTTAGCAGGGGGTGAAGGGTACTACGAGCAGTACTTC

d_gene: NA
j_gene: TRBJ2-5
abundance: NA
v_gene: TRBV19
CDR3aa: CASSSAPRSAVETQYF
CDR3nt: TGTGCCAGTAGTTCCGCCCCTCGAAGTGCGGTTGAGACCCAGTACTTC

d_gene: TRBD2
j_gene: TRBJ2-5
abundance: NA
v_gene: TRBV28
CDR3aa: CASSLAGGPQETQYF
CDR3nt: TGTGCCAGCAGTTTAGCGGGGGGCCCCCAAGAGACCCAGTACTTC

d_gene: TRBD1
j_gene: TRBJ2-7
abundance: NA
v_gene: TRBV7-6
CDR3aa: CASSPRGGQGSYEQYF
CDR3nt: TGTGCCAGCAGCCCTAGAGGGGGACAGGGATCCTACGAGCAGTACTTC

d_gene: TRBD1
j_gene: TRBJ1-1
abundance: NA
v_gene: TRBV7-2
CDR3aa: CASSLRQGTVEAFF
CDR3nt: TGTGCCAGCAGCCTTAGACAGGGAACTGTTGAAGCTTTCTTT

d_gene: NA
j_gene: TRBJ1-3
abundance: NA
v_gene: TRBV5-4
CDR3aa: CASSLDRAGNTIYF
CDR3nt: TGTGCCAGCAGCTTGGACAGGGCTGGAAACACCATATATTTT

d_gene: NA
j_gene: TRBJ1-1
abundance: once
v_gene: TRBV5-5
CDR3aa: CASSLQADTEAFF
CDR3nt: TGTGCCAGCAGCTTACAGGCGGACACTGAAGCTTTCTTT